This T cell receptor beta chain was obtained from a study of T cell repertoires in cytomegalovirus infection. Across the whole study: Well-studied HLA-B-restricted CMV epitopes were used in the study alongside recently identified HLA-C-restricted ones. Public TCR beta signatures were indicative of both CMV infection and a matching HLA type.

This clonotype occurred a few times. Its specificity is unknown. Each CDR3 protein is one row after TCRdb ran MiXCR on the reads. The sample includes some 560,000 distinct CDR3 sequences, around two fifths seen only once; the top ten take 40% to 60%. V was cut by 3 bases and J by 2 bases, with 11 bases left in between. The CDR3 totals 14 residues. Germline lookup yields CDR1 LNHDA and CDR2 SQIVND (reference sequence). This receptor was identified in a human donor in good health (CMV status not recorded). Some clones in this sample may be carry-over from other donors' samples. Material: cultured PBMCs, obtained from culture after CMV antigen stimulation. This chain links TRBV19 with TRBJ2-7; D perhaps matches TRBD1 (6 bases). The CDR3 coding sequence is TGTGCCAGTAGTATCTCACAGGGCCCCTACGAGCAGTACTTC. Its translation is CASSISQGPYEQYF.